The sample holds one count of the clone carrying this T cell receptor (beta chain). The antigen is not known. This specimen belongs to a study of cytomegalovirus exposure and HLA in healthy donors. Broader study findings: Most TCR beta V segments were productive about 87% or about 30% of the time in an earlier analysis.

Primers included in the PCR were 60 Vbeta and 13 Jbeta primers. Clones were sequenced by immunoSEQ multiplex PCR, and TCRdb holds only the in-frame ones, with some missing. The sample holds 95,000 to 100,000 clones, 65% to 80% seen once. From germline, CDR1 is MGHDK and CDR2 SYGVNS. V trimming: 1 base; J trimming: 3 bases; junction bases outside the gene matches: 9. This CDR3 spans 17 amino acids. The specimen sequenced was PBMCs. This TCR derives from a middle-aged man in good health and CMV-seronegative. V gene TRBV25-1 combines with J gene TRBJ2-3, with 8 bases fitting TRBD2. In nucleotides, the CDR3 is TGTGCCAGCAGTGAATCGATCGGGGGGGTGGATACAGATACGCAGTATTTT. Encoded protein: CASSESIGGVDTDTQYF.